Each of the 6 T cell receptor beta chains below was sequenced from the same sample in a study of cytomegalovirus exposure and HLA in healthy donors. Primers: 60 Vbeta forward and 13 Jbeta reverse. Using immunoSEQ multiplex PCR, the repertoire was profiled, and TCRdb retains in-frame clones only, with some absent. The table includes some 120,000 clones, more than 80% detected once. The sequencing input was PBMCs. Receptor source: a man aged 25 to 40 in good health and CMV-seronegative.

This sequence joins TRBV30 and TRBJ2-3; D is possibly TRBD2 (6 bases). CDR1 and CDR2 (germline): GTSNPN, SVGIG (reference sequence). Trimming took off 4 bases at V and 4 bases at J, with 18 bases between the two ends. The CDR3 is 15 amino acids. CDR3 residues: CAWNPEGTAADTQYF. The CDR3 DNA reads TGTGCCTGGAACCCGGAGGGGACGGCCGCAGATACGCAGTATTTT.

This sequence joins TRBV4-1 and TRBJ1-6, with D tentatively TRBD1 (5 bases). The CDR3 is 18 amino acids. The germline V gene encodes CDR1 MGHRA and CDR2 YSYEKL. V shed 0 bases and J shed 6 bases, with 18 bases lying between them. The CDR3 coding sequence is TGCGCCAGCAGCCAAGATGCGGGGGTGGGAGTGGGTAATTCACCCCTCCACTTT. It codes for CASSQDAGVGVGNSPLHF.

This chain's CDR3 is CASKLRDSNQPQHF. CDR3 bases: TGTGCCAGCAAACTCCGGGATAGCAATCAGCCCCAGCATTTT. The chain is built from TRBV28 and TRBJ1-5, with no clear D. CDR3 size: 14 residues. The germline V and J ends were trimmed by 7 bases and 0 bases, with 10 bases remaining between them. Germline V CDR1 and CDR2: MDHEN, SYDVKM.

This sequence joins TRBV9 and TRBJ2-7; 12 positions match TRBD1. This CDR3 has 16 residues. Germline V gene data show CDR1 as SGDLS and CDR2 as YYNGEE. V gave up 4 bases and J gave up 4 bases; unmatched junction bases: 9. The CDR3 nucleotides are TGTGCCAGCAGCTCGGGACAGGGGGCGCCAAGTTACGAGCAGTACTTC. It codes for CASSSGQGAPSYEQYF.

The rearrangement joins TRBV5-4 to TRBJ2-7; 9 positions agree with TRBD2. Germline lookup yields CDR1 SGHNT and CDR2 YYREEE (reference sequence). CDR3 length equals 16 residues. J was trimmed by 4 bases and V by 4 bases; bases with no gene match: 12. Written as DNA, the CDR3 is TGTGCCAGCAGCCGGGATAGCGGGAGCTTGGTTTACGAGCAGTACTTC. Translating gives CASSRDSGSLVYEQYF.

This clone showed up just once. The J gene is TRBJ2-4, the V gene TRBV7-2; 10 nucleotides agree with TRBD2. This CDR3 comprises 17 residues. V lost 5 bases, J lost 1 base, and 8 bases stayed unmatched. Germline values: CDR1 SGHTA, CDR2 FQGNSA. CDR3 coding DNA: TGTGCCAGCAGCAATACTAGCGGGATGGGCGCCAAAAACATTCAGTACTTC. It yields the protein CASSNTSGMGAKNIQYF.